The clone carrying this TCR beta chain was seen only once. The antigen is not known. Only CD45RO-negative cells positively selected for CCR7 counted as naive CD8 cells, so terminally differentiated effector memory CD45RA+ cells were excluded. This entry is derived from a study of shared clonotypes between healthy human individuals. The protocol was immunoSEQ multiplex PCR, while the TCRdb copy is restricted to in-frame clones and leaves out a portion. The profile shows hundreds of thousands of clones, 95% to 97% of them singletons. The study, taken as a whole, reports: Generation probability values for non-shared clonotypes were lower than those for clonotypes shared by all four donors.

V lost 5 bases, J lost 6 bases, and 6 bases stayed unmatched. The CDR3 totals 13 residues. Germline lookup yields CDR1 MNHEY and CDR2 SMNVEV (reference sequence). The sample taken for sequencing was naive CD8+ T cells sorted from blood. The TCR originated in a woman under 40 in good health. This rearrangement joins TRBV27 to TRBJ1-2; TRBD1 matches 7 bases. The CDR3 loop is CASSPGTEDGYTF. In DNA, the CDR3 is TGTGCCAGCAGTCCCGGGACAGAGGATGGCTACACCTTC.